This TCR beta chain originates from a study of read filtering for tumor transcriptome and immune sequencing. The table lists this clonotype with many counts. The antigen remains undetermined. This CDR3 spans 15 amino acids. In germline, CDR1 is DFQATT, CDR2 SNEGSKA (reference sequence). V gave up 0 bases and J gave up 7 bases, with 18 bases separating them. From approximately 400 ng of RNA, a library with molecular barcoded alpha/delta and beta/gamma adaptors was made. Each CDR3 protein gets one entry after TCRdb re-called the reads with MiXCR. The repertoire has 100,000 to 150,000 distinct CDR3 sequences, over 10% of them found once; the top ten carry around 10%. Study results and limitations: In IR-seq, single-read clonotypes were around four fifths of clonotypes but around 3.2% of reads. IR-seq captured clonotypes deeper and more reliably than RNA-seq.

The sample consisted of a population of CD138-negative cells sorted from bone marrow. The chain uses TRBV20-1 and TRBJ2-5, with D maybe TRBD1 (5 bases). The receptor was derived from a donor over 35 with multiple myeloma. CDR3 sequence (DNA): TGCAGTGCTAGAGAGGGGCGAGATCCAACGGGGACCCAGTACTTC. Its protein is CSAREGRDPTGTQYF.